The rows below give T cell receptor beta chains drawn from one sample of a study of tumor and adjacent non-tumor tissue in lung cancer. TCRdb called the multiplex PCR reads again in MiXCR, with one record for every CDR3 protein. The sample records 200,000 to 250,000 distinct CDR3 sequences, about 76% being singletons. Sequenced sample: lung tumor tissue. The receptors shown here come from a man aged 55 to 70 with non-small cell lung cancer. Each CDR3 is given with its conserved first and last residue. Fields, in order: D gene, clone size, J gene, V gene, CDR3 protein, CDR3 DNA. D genes are given only for firm matches. Some rows mark clone size as missing; the rest say once, few, many or name a class of expanded clone.

-,-,TRBJ2-1,TRBV6-2/TRBV6-3,CASIYRAGSRGEQFF,TGTGCCAGCATTTATAGGGCCGGGAGCCGGGGTGAGCAGTTCTTC
-,-,TRBJ2-7,TRBV6-5,CASSFKQGPNYKQYF,TGTGCCAGCAGTTTCAAACAGGGACCTAACTACAAGCAGTACTTC
-,-,TRBJ2-1,TRBV29-1,CRVELLSGVNEQFF,TGCAGAGTTGAGCTACTATCCGGCGTGAATGAGCAGTTCTTC
TRBD2,-,TRBJ2-7,TRBV6-1,CASSEIRSGSYYEQYF,TGTGCCAGCAGCGAAATTCGGAGCGGGAGCTACTACGAGCAGTATTTC
-,-,TRBJ2-3,TRBV28,CASRRQSTDTQYF,TGTGCCAGCAGGCGACAAAGCACAGATACGCAGTATTTT
-,many,TRBJ1-1,TRBV20-1,CSARPGGKNTEAFF,TGCAGTGCTAGACCGGGGGGCAAGAACACTGAAGCTTTCTTT
-,-,TRBJ1-6,TRBV20-1,CNASRGWNSPLHF,TGCAATGCTAGTCGGGGCTGGAATTCGCCCCTCCACTTT
TRBD2,-,TRBJ2-3,TRBV5-1,CASTIGLAGFSDTQYF,TGCGCCAGCACCATAGGACTAGCGGGGTTTTCAGATACACAGTATTTT
-,-,TRBJ2-3,TRBV4-3,CSSIQVMSGASTDTQYF,TGCTCCAGCATCCAAGTAATGAGCGGAGCAAGCACAGATACACAGTATTTT
-,few,TRBJ2-1,TRBV4-2,CASSPISSYNEQFF,TGTGCCAGCAGCCCCATAAGCTCCTACAATGAGCAGTTCTTC
TRBD1,-,TRBJ2-6,TRBV6-2/TRBV6-3,CANRTGQGTDGANVLTF,TGTGCCAACAGAACGGGACAGGGGACCGACGGGGCCAACGTCCTGACTTTC
TRBD1,-,TRBJ2-5,TRBV11-2,CTSSSTGEETRYF,TGTACCAGTAGCTCTACAGGGGAAGAGACCCGGTACTTC
TRBD1,-,TRBJ2-3,TRBV29-1,CSVEGQGASSAPPTDTQYF,TGCAGCGTTGAGGGACAGGGGGCGTCAAGCGCCCCCCCCACAGATACGCAGTATTTT
-,-,TRBJ1-1,TRBV20-1,CRAGRWGAQKGNTEAFF,TGCAGAGCTGGAAGGTGGGGGGCGCAAAAAGGGAACACTGAAGCTTTCTTT
-,-,TRBJ2-5,TRBV4-3,CASSQDVGVLGTQYF,TGCGCCAGCAGCCAGGATGTGGGTGTTCTAGGGACCCAGTACTTC
TRBD2,many,TRBJ2-1,TRBV12-3/TRBV12-4,CASSSRDYSYNEQFF,TGTGCCAGCAGTTCCCGGGACTACTCCTACAATGAGCAGTTCTTC
TRBD2,once,TRBJ2-3,TRBV4-2,CASSLGGATGTQYF,TGTGCCAGCAGCCTCGGGGGGGCCACAGGTACGCAGTATTTT
TRBD2,few,TRBJ2-4,TRBV12-3/TRBV12-4,CASSSGTAREGGVRNIQYF,TGTGCCAGCAGTTCCGGAACCGCCCGGGAGGGCGGGGTTAGGAACATTCAGTACTTC
-,few,TRBJ2-4,TRBV5-4,CASSLAGATKNIQYF,TGTGCCAGCAGCTTGGCCGGGGCGACCAAAAACATTCAGTACTTC
TRBD1,once,TRBJ2-5,TRBV11-2,CASRSGQVLETQYF,TGTGCCAGCAGATCCGGACAGGTCCTGGAGACCCAGTATTTC
-,-,TRBJ2-3,TRBV7-8,CASSPDMYRRQTDTQYF,TGTGCCAGTAGCCCTGATATGTACAGGAGGCAGACAGATACGCAGTATTTT
-,-,TRBJ1-3,TRBV4-1,CASSREYTLTGNTIYF,TGCGCCAGCAGCCGAGAATACACCCTAACTGGAAACACCATATATTTT